This T cell receptor beta chain was sequenced for a study of shared clonotypes between healthy human individuals. The study's findings and limits: Sorted-subset samples were not fully sequenced, rarefaction indicated.

On this clone: Its antigen is currently unknown.

TCRdb keeps only in-frame clones here, not all; method: immunoSEQ multiplex PCR. The table lists 2 million to 2.5 million clones, 92% of them singletons. Sequencing was done on a sample of naive CD4+ T cells from PBMCs. As for subset: CD45RA+ positively selected. The clonotype was recovered from a man aged 18 to 30 in good health. Some clones in this sample may be carry-over from other donors' samples.

CDR3 sequence: CASSSYLGGTSGTNEQYF. The CDR3 DNA sequence: TGCGCCAGCAGCTCGTACCTAGGAGGGACTAGCGGGACAAACGAGCAGTACTTC. The chain employs TRBV5-1 and TRBJ2-7; 13 nucleotides align to TRBD2. The CDR3 is 18 residues long. Germline trimming cut 3 bases from V and 5 bases from J; bases unmatched to any gene: 14. CDR1 is SGHRS, CDR2 YFSETQ, per germline.